What follows are 31 T cell receptor beta chains derived from one specimen sequenced in a study of identical twins. A single record per CDR3 protein comes from TCRdb applying MiXCR to the 5' RACE reads. The sample lists roughly 1,500,000 distinct CDR3 sequences, around a third occurring once. Sequencing used cord blood. The receptors come from a newborn girl in good health.

CDR3 region: CASSRRGELFF. CDR3 DNA: TGTGCCAGCAGCCGGCGGGGGGAGCTGTTTTTT. The chain combines TRBV11-2 with TRBJ2-2; D unresolved. This CDR3 has 11 residues. Germline lookup yields CDR1 SGHAT and CDR2 FQNNGV. V lost 5 bases and J lost 8, with 6 bases in between.

This clonotype was seen only a few times. The V call is TRBV28, the J call TRBJ1-4, with D perhaps matching TRBD1 (5 bases). The CDR3 has 16 amino acids. V was pared by 8 bases and J by 0 bases, with 16 bases between. Germline lookup yields CDR1 MDHEN and CDR2 SYDVKM. The CDR3 reads CASHLEGAATNEKLFF. The CDR3 DNA reads TGTGCCAGCCATCTCGAAGGGGCAGCAACTAATGAAAAACTGTTTTTT.

In its sample, this clonotype was seen a few times. CDR3 sequence: CASSPRTSGRIYEQYF. Here the CDR3 DNA reads TGTGCCAGCAGTCCGCGGACTAGCGGGAGGATCTACGAGCAGTACTTC. This chain joins TRBV28 and TRBJ2-7; 14 positions match TRBD2. CDR3 length: 16 residues. The germline V gene encodes CDR1 MDHEN and CDR2 SYDVKM. The J segment lost 3 bases and the V segment lost 5 bases, leaving 6 bases of the junction unmatched.

Regarding this clonotype: The junction differs from germline at one of its ends, possibly a read error. The chain has TRBV6-5 and TRBJ2-3, with 8 bases fitting TRBD2. CDR3 size: 16 residues. The germline gives CDR1 MNHEY, CDR2 SVGAGI. CDR3 sequence: CVSSLDLAGRTDTQYF. CDR3 nucleotide sequence: TGTGTCAGCAGTTTGGACCTAGCGGGTCGCACAGATACGCAGTATTTT.

This clonotype appeared a few times. The rearrangement joins TRBV25-1 to TRBJ1-1, with D hard to call. This CDR3 is 12 amino acids long. V was shortened by 6 bases and J by 1 base, with 6 bases between the two germline ends. CDR1 and CDR2 (germline): MGHDK, SYGVNS. The CDR3 sequence: CASRKANTEAFF. In DNA, the CDR3 is TGTGCCAGCAGGAAGGCGAACACTGAAGCTTTCTTT.

This clonotype has just a few counts. The rearrangement links TRBV3-1 to TRBJ2-7; tentatively, D is TRBD1 or TRBD2 (5 bases each). Trimming shortened V by 6 bases and J by 5 bases, and 17 bases separated the two germline ends. Germline assignment: CDR1 LGHDT and CDR2 YNNKEL (reference sequence). The CDR3 is made up of 14 amino acids. The CDR3 sequence: CASSDSWGFNEQYF. The CDR3 DNA reads TGTGCCAGCAGTGACTCTTGGGGGTTCAACGAGCAGTACTTC.

The chain joins TRBV5-4 to TRBJ2-7; D is unclear. Judging by the DNA end, TRBJ2-4 fits better; the J call may be wrong. The CDR3 spans 15 residues. Germline V gene data show CDR1 as SGHNT and CDR2 as YYREEE (reference sequence). The CDR3 loop is CASSRSWTAKNIQYF. The CDR3 region has the DNA TGTGCCAGCAGCCGCTCGTGGACAGCCAAAAACATTCAGTACTTC.

The chain employs TRBV19 and TRBJ1-2, with D possibly being TRBD1 (5 bases). The V end was cut by 2 bases, the J end by 4 bases, with 8 bases between. CDR3 length: 13 amino acids. CDR1 is LNHDA and CDR2 is SQIVND in the germline V gene (reference sequence). The CDR3 region is CASSIRDVYGYTF. The DNA of the CDR3 is TGTGCCAGTAGTATAAGGGACGTCTATGGCTACACCTTC.

About this clonotype itself: A read error is likely, as this CDR3 ends without the conserved phenylalanine or tryptophan. V usage is TRBV20-1 and J usage is TRBJ2-2, with TRBD1 matching over 7 bases. Germline V gene sequence: CDR1 DFQATT, CDR2 SNEGSKA (reference sequence). The CDR3 contains 20 residues. V shed 6 bases, J shed 0 bases, and the junction held 22 bases outside the gene matches. CDR3 bases: TGCAGTGCGCATTCAGGACAGGCCCTTTCGTTAGGAGCGAACACCGGGGAGCTGTTTGTT. Translating it yields CSAHSGQALSLGANTGELFV.

The chain has TRBV20-1 and TRBJ2-7; D tentatively fits TRBD1 or TRBD2 (5 bases each). Germline V CDR1 and CDR2: DFQATT, SNEGSKA (reference sequence). The V end lost 5 bases, the J end lost 2 bases, and 13 bases lay between the germline ends. CDR3 length: 13 residues. For the CDR3, the DNA is TGCAGTGCTTCCGGGACCCGTCCCTACGAGCAGTACTTC. Its translation: CSASGTRPYEQYF.

This chain links TRBV20-1 with TRBJ2-5, with a weak D call TRBD2 (7 bases). The CDR3 spans 12 residues. With 6 bases removed from V and 7 bases from J, the gap between germline ends came to 15 bases. Germline V gene data show CDR1 as DFQATT and CDR2 as SNEGSKA (reference sequence). CDR3 coding DNA: TGCAGTGCAATAGGGGGGGGCGGGACCCAGTACTTC. As protein: CSAIGGGGTQYF.

This clonotype showed up just a few times. The chain carries TRBV2 and TRBJ1-2; D is undetermined. The CDR3 covers 14 residues. V lost 7 bases to trimming and J lost 0 bases, with 12 bases between them. Looked up from germline, CDR1 is SNHLY and CDR2 is FYNNEI. CDR3 sequence reads: CASMIDQANYGYTF. For the CDR3, the DNA is TGTGCCAGCATGATAGACCAAGCTAACTATGGCTACACCTTC.

This clonotype was found many times. The chain couples TRBV6-5 to TRBJ1-5, with a tentative D call TRBD1 (6 bases). The ends were cut back, 2 bases at V and 5 bases at J, with 13 bases in the middle. CDR1 is MNHEY and CDR2 is SVGAGI in the germline V gene. This CDR3 has 15 amino acids. The CDR3 protein is CASSYGRGSYQPQHF. The DNA for the CDR3 is TGTGCCAGCAGTTACGGCAGGGGCTCCTATCAGCCCCAGCATTTT.

The chain is built from TRBV19 and TRBJ1-1; D unclear. Trimming took off 1 base at V and 5 bases at J, with 8 bases between the two ends. Germline CDR1 reads LNHDA; CDR2 reads SQIVND (reference sequence). The CDR3 contains 13 residues. CDR3 in DNA: TGTGCCAGTAGTATAGCGACGGGGACTGAAGCTTTCTTT. It is translated as CASSIATGTEAFF.

This chain connects TRBV5-1 to TRBJ2-3; the match to TRBD2 covers 9 bases. Trimming removed 3 bases from V and 2 bases from J; junction bases left unmatched: 7. The germline gives CDR1 SGHRS, CDR2 YFSETQ. The CDR3 loop spans 16 amino acids. CDR3 coding DNA: TGCGCCAGCAGCTACTACCGCGGGGGGGCCACAGATACGCAGTATTTT. The encoded protein is CASSYYRGGATDTQYF.

This clonotype was seen only a few times. The chain couples TRBV20-1 to TRBJ1-4, with D tentatively TRBD1 (5 bases). CDR3 length: 15 amino acids. In germline, CDR1 is DFQATT, CDR2 SNEGSKA (reference sequence). The ends were cut back, 2 bases at V and 7 bases at J, with 17 bases in the middle. Here the CDR3 reads CSARHPGTSGEKLFF. The DNA of the CDR3 is TGCAGTGCTAGACACCCCGGGACTTCAGGTGAAAAACTGTTTTTT.

Only a few counts were recorded for this clonotype. The chain is built from TRBV12-3 or TRBV12-4 and TRBJ1-2; 9 bases fit TRBD1. The length of the CDR3 is 13 residues. The junction had 4 bases not matched to a gene; V was cut back by 4 bases and J by 7 bases. Here the CDR3 reads CASSSGTGIGYTF. CDR3 coding DNA: TGTGCCAGCAGTTCCGGGACAGGGATTGGCTACACCTTC.

This chain connects TRBV10-3 to TRBJ2-2; tentatively, D is TRBD2 (6 bases). This CDR3 has 16 amino acids. Germline CDR1 and CDR2: ENHRY and SYGVKD. Trimming stripped 10 bases from V and 4 bases from J, with 22 bases between. The CDR3 DNA reads TGTGCCACCGGTGATTTGACTAGGACGGGCACCGGGGAGCTGTTTTTT. Translating gives CATGDLTRTGTGELFF.

This clonotype was observed a few times. V and J are TRBV5-1 and TRBJ2-3; TRBD1 matches 7 bases. With V trimmed by 4 bases and J by 4 bases, 6 bases remained unmatched. The CDR3 is 14 amino acids. The germline V gene encodes CDR1 SGHRS and CDR2 YFSETQ. CDR3 in amino acids: CASSNTGDADTQYF. DNA of the CDR3: TGCGCCAGCAGCAACACAGGGGACGCAGATACGCAGTATTTT.

In this sample, this clonotype turned up a few times. The chain links TRBV30 to TRBJ2-5, with D uncertain. The end of the DNA aligns better with TRBJ2-7, so the J call may be wrong. CDR1 is GTSNPN and CDR2 is SVGIG in the germline V gene (reference sequence). The CDR3 runs 10 residues. The CDR3 bases are TGTGCCTGGAGTAAGGGCGAGCAGTACTTC. Translation gives CAWSKGEQYF.

Details on this clonotype: Germline is not matched at one junction end, which may reflect a read error. V is TRBV3-1 and J is TRBJ2-1; D gene ambiguous. The CDR3 contains 14 residues. Per germline, CDR1 LGHDT and CDR2 YNNKEL (reference sequence). In DNA, the CDR3 is TGTGCCAACAGCCAAGCCACCTCCAGCAATGAGCAGTTCTTC. It yields the protein CANSQATSSNEQFF.

This clonotype was counted only a few times. This chain connects TRBV12-3 or TRBV12-4 to TRBJ2-3; the match to TRBD1 covers 8 bases. The junction had 11 bases not matched to a gene; V was cut back by 6 bases and J by 3 bases. This CDR3 has 16 residues. This CDR3 is CASSHIDRGRTDTQYF. CDR3 DNA sequence: TGTGCCAGCAGCCACATAGACAGGGGTAGGACAGATACGCAGTATTTT.

The chain is built from TRBV27 and TRBJ2-2; a possible D gene is TRBD2 (5 bases). Germline CDR1 MNHEY, CDR2 SMNVEV (reference sequence). This CDR3 has 14 amino acids. V lost 6 bases to trimming and J lost 6 bases, with 14 bases between them. As DNA, the CDR3 is TGTGCCAGCAGCCACGGGGTGATCGCCGGGGAGCTGTTTTTT. Protein: CASSHGVIAGELFF.

This chain links TRBV12-3 or TRBV12-4 with TRBJ1-1; D is ambiguous. Trimming stripped 3 bases from V and 4 bases from J, with 6 bases between. This CDR3 has 12 residues. CDR3 in DNA: TGTGCCAGCAGTTTCCCCTTCACTGAAGCTTTCTTT. It encodes CASSFPFTEAFF.

The chain is built from TRBV7-2 and TRBJ2-7; no reliable D call. CDR1 and CDR2 (germline): SGHTA, FQGNSA. V lost 1 base and J 2 bases, leaving 21 bases between the germline ends. There are 18 residues in the CDR3. The chain's CDR3 is CASSLDPYNGRKTYEQYF. The CDR3 DNA is TGTGCCAGCAGCTTAGATCCCTACAATGGGCGGAAGACCTACGAGCAGTACTTC.

The sample holds a few counts of this clonotype. This sequence joins TRBV11-2 and TRBJ2-5, with 14 nucleotides matching TRBD2. V trimming: 4 bases; J trimming: 2 bases; junction bases outside the gene matches: 9. CDR3 length: 18 amino acids. The germline gives CDR1 SGHAT, CDR2 FQNNGV. The CDR3 DNA follows: TGTGCCAGCAGCTCCAGACTAGCGGGGGGGCGAGTTCAAGAGACCCAGTACTTC. The encoded protein is CASSSRLAGGRVQETQYF. Using reference TRBV11-2 and TRBJ2-5 for the parts outside the CDR3, the full variable domain is EAGVAQSPRYKIIEKRQSVAFWCNPISGHATLYWYQQILGQGPKLLIQFQNNGVVDDSQLPKDRFSAERLKGVDSTLKIQPAKLEDSAVYLCASSSRLAGGRVQETQYFGPGTRLLVL.

This clonotype was picked up a small number of times. The chain is built from TRBV12-3 or TRBV12-4 and TRBJ2-2; D is unresolved. Trimming stripped 9 bases from V and 2 bases from J, with 16 bases between. The CDR3 covers 15 residues. The CDR3 DNA reads as TGTGCCAGTCAACAATCCGGTACTAACACCGGGGAGCTGTTTTTT. It yields the protein CASQQSGTNTGELFF.

The chain links TRBV27 to TRBJ2-7, with 7 bases identical to TRBD1. This CDR3 is 14 amino acids long. Germline-derived CDR1 and CDR2 are MNHEY and SMNVEV (reference sequence). The V gene end was trimmed by 6 bases and the J gene end by 5 bases; junction bases not matched to a gene: 10. CDR3 sequence reads: CASSRTGRKDEQYF. The CDR3, as DNA: TGTGCCAGCAGCCGGACAGGCCGGAAGGACGAGCAGTACTTC.

This clonotype was detected ten times or more. This rearrangement joins TRBV27 to TRBJ2-3; no definite D call. Germline values: CDR1 MNHEY, CDR2 SMNVEV (reference sequence). The CDR3 sequence is 12 residues long. The ends were cut back, 6 bases at V and 2 bases at J, with 6 bases in the middle. The CDR3 DNA reads as TGTGCCAGCAGCACCCTCACAGATACGCAGTATTTT. Translating it yields CASSTLTDTQYF.

The rearrangement joins TRBV20-1 to TRBJ2-1; 12 bases are shared with TRBD2. Germline V lookup: CDR1 DFQATT, CDR2 SNEGSKA (reference sequence). CDR3 length equals 18 residues. Trimming removed 4 bases from V and 6 bases from J; junction bases left unmatched: 16. Here the CDR3 DNA reads TGCAGTGCTATTCCTAGCGGGGGGGCTCGGATCATAAGCAATGAGCAGTTCTTC. Its translation: CSAIPSGGARIISNEQFF.

The J gene is TRBJ2-1, the V gene TRBV2; 14 bases are shared with TRBD2. V dropped 8 bases and J dropped 4; count of bases not matched to a gene: 4. Germline loops: CDR1 SNHLY, CDR2 FYNNEI. This CDR3 is built from 15 residues. CDR3 sequence: CASGGLAGEYNEQFF. The CDR3 DNA reads TGTGCCAGCGGGGGACTAGCGGGGGAATACAATGAGCAGTTCTTC.